The T cell receptor beta chain described here comes from a study of T cell repertoires in cytomegalovirus infection. Study-wide background: It was recently identified HLA-C-restricted and well-studied HLA-B-restricted CMV epitopes that the study used. CMV infection together with matching HLA type was indicated by public TCR beta signatures.

Each CDR3 protein gets one entry after TCRdb re-called the reads with MiXCR. The sample yields 300,000 or so distinct CDR3 sequences, 25% seen once. In regard to this clonotype: Its antigen is unknown.

There are 12 residues in the CDR3. The germline gives CDR1 SNHLY, CDR2 FYNNEI. Study-level findings and limits: Cumulative frequency of public TCR beta families picked out carriers of CMV plus the relevant HLA. Dominating the ex vivo response were HLA-C-restricted CMV-specific TCR beta clonotypes.

The V call is TRBV2, the J call TRBJ1-1; tentative D call: TRBD1 (5 bases). This TCR came from a human donor in good health (CMV status not recorded). Some clones in this sample may be carry-over from other donors' samples. The sequencing used cultured PBMCs, collected from culture after CMV antigen stimulation. The CDR3 here is CAKGTESTEAFF. In DNA, the CDR3 is TGTGCGAAAGGGACGGAGTCCACTGAAGCTTTCTTT.